This T cell receptor beta chain derives from a study of blood T cells in healthy people across ages (dated by TCRdb to the mid-2010s). Background for the entire study: Template switching captured roughly one uniquely barcoded TCR beta cDNA molecule per two T cells in model experiments. Using deep sequencing normalized with unique cDNA molecular identifiers, the study measured how TCR beta repertoire diversity changes with age. The donors were divided into four age groups: young (average roughly 17 years), middle-aged (roughly 42), aged (roughly 60) and long-lived (roughly 86). Donors of different ages were randomly distributed across sequencing lanes to avoid experimental bias. For two donors (one aged 18 to 30 and one aged 80 or older), the study analyzed two additional independent replicas of 1 million unique cDNA reads from the same blood draw. General findings and caveats noted by the study authors: Estimates of total diversity from one million sequenced T cells were regarded as lower bounds and underestimates. Because donor CMV infection status was unknown, age-related changes in expanded clonotypes were potentially confounded. As age increased, observed TCR beta diversity per million T cells dropped in a roughly linear way, and a significant reduction was already evident by age 40. Observed TCR beta diversity correlated strongly with the percentage of naive T cells measured by flow cytometry. The long-lived group showed more naive CD4+ T cells, fewer expanded clones and increased TCR diversity than the aged group, suggesting age selection. Because profiling used bulk unsorted PBMCs, naive and antigen-experienced compartments could not be compared conclusively.

Concerning this clonotype itself: The clone's antigen remains unknown. Base qualities were left out, and no much larger clone turns up one base away.

Libraries were built with 5' RACE. Sequencing used an Illumina HiSeq 2500. A second PCR of roughly 7 to 11 cycles was run with a J-beta primer mix and a sample-barcoded 5' primer. Each TCR beta cDNA molecule received a unique molecular identifier from a template-switch 5' adaptor carrying 12 random nucleotides. Each sample yielded at least 3 million CDR3-containing paired-end reads. All of the RNA was converted into first-strand cDNA using the Mint cDNA synthesis kit, with a TRBC-specific oligonucleotide serving as the primer. Following uracil-DNA glycosylase treatment, a first 18-cycle PCR with universal primers M1SS and BC2_uni_R was performed on all cDNA. Per the authors' processing: Normalization of each sample was performed by random selection of 1 million high-quality reads, each carrying a distinct molecular identifier. Reads with shared molecular identifiers were discarded instead of being binned into consensus sequences. MiTCR, run with a Q25 quality threshold and the strictest error-elimination algorithm, handled CDR3 identification, clonotype clustering and error correction. A nonparametric unseen species model with Euler transformation was used to estimate a lower bound on total TCR beta diversity. Through fastp at Q25 and MiXCR, TCRdb rebuilt clones from the public reads, retaining in-frame beta chains. Identical CDR3 proteins give one entry, which carries the most common genes and DNA. TCRdb, not the authors, supplied the V and J calls. The sample yields more than 650,000 distinct CDR3 sequences; 53% were counted once. Together, the top ten hold about 38% of the sample.

The approximately 41 donors, aged 6 to 90 years, were systemically healthy Caucasian individuals from Russia. Each donor gave 9.5 to 10 milliliters of peripheral blood, drawn into EDTA-treated Vacutainer tubes. Ficoll-Paque density-gradient centrifugation was used to isolate PBMCs, with at least 6.5 million per sample. Total RNA was extracted from PBMCs with Trizol reagent, with at least 5.5 micrograms obtained per sample. For every donor, an aliquot of PBMCs went through flow cytometry to measure the percentages of naive CD45RAhigh/CD27high T cells. Its CDR3 holds 17 amino acids, cysteine through phenylalanine. Only the CDR3 part of the read is kept: 51 bases, read in frame from the first base. CDR1 and CDR2 were assigned from the germline V gene (reference sequence) as LGHDT and YNNKEL.

The rearrangement joined TRBV3-1 to TRBJ2-1; the D gene cannot be named for sure. The J call is uncertain, as TRBJ2-7 better fits the DNA end. The sequence derives from an elderly man in good health. Material: blood. The DNA sequence is given as TGTGCCAGCAGCCAAGATGAGGCCAGCAGCTCCTACAATGAGCAGTACTTC. It codes for CASSQDEASSSYNEQYF.